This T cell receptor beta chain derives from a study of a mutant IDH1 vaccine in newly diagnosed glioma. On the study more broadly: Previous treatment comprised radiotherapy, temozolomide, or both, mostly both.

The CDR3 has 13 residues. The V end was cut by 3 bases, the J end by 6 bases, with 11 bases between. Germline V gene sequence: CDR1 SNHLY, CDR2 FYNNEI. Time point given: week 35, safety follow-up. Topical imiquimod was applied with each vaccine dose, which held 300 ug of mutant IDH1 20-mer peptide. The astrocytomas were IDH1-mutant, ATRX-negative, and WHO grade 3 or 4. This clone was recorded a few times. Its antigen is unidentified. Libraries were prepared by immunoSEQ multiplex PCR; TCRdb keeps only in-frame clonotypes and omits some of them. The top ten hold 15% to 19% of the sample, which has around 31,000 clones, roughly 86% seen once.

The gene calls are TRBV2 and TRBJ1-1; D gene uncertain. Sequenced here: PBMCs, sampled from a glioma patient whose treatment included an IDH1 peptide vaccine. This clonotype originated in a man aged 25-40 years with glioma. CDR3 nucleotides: TGTGCCAGCAGTGACGAGGGTTACGCTGAAGCTTTCTTT. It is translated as CASSDEGYAEAFF.